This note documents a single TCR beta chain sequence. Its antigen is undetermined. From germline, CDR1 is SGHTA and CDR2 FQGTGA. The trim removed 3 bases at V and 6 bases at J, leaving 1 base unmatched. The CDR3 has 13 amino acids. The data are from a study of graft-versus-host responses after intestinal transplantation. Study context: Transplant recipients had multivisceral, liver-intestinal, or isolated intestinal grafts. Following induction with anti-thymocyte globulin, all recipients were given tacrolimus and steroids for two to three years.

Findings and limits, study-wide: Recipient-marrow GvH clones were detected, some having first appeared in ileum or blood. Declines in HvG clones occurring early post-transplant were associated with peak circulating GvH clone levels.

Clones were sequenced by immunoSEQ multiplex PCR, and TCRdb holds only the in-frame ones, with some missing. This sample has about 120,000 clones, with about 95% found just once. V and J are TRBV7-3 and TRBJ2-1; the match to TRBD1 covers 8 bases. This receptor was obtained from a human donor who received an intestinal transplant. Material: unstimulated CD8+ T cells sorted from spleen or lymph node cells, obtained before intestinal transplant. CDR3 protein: CASSFTGGNEQFF. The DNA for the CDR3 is TGTGCCAGCAGCTTTACAGGGGGCAATGAGCAGTTCTTC.